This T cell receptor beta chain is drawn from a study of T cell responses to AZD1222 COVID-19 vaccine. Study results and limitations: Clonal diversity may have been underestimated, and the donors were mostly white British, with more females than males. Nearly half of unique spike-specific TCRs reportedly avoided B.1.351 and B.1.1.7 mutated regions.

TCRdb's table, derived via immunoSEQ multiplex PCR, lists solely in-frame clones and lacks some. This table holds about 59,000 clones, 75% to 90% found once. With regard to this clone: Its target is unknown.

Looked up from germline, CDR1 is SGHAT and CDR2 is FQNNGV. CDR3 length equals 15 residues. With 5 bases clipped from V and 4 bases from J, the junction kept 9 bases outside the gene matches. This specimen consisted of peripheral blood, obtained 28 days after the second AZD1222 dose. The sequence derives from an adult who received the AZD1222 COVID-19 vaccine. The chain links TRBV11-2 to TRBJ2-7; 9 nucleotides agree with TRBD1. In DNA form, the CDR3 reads TGTGCCAGCAGCCCCGGACAGGGGAGCAGTTACGAGCAGTACTTC. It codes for CASSPGQGSSYEQYF. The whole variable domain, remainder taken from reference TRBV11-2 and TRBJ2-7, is EAGVAQSPRYKIIEKRQSVAFWCNPISGHATLYWYQQILGQGPKLLIQFQNNGVVDDSQLPKDRFSAERLKGVDSTLKIQPAKLEDSAVYLCASSPGQGSSYEQYFGPGTRLTVT.